The 19 T cell receptor beta chains given below trace back to one sample, sequenced in a study of blood T cell repertoires in COVID-19. Libraries were prepared by immunoSEQ multiplex PCR; TCRdb keeps only in-frame clonotypes and omits some of them. This table holds tens of thousands of clones, approximately 94% found once. The specimen was peripheral blood. These receptors originate from a human donor in a cohort sampled during active COVID-19.

This clone was picked up a small number of times. CDR3 in DNA: TGTGCCAGCCACAGGGGGCGTACTGAAGCTTTCTTT. Its translation: CASHRGRTEAFF. The chain has TRBV28 and TRBJ1-1; 9 nucleotides line up with TRBD1. Germline loops: CDR1 MDHEN, CDR2 SYDVKM. Losses at the gene ends were 8 bases for V and 5 bases for J; bases not matched to a gene: 3. The CDR3 has 12 amino acids.

This rearrangement joins TRBV7-6 to TRBJ2-5; TRBD1 agrees at 8 bases. V lost 0 bases to trimming and J lost 5 bases; unmatched junction nucleotides: 8. There are 16 residues in the CDR3. Per the germline V gene, CDR1 is SGHVS and CDR2 is FNYEAQ. CDR3 sequence reads: CASSLAGQGPWETQYF. CDR3 bases: TGTGCCAGCAGCTTAGCCGGACAGGGACCCTGGGAGACCCAGTACTTC.

V is TRBV4-3 and J is TRBJ2-7; no reliable D call. Per germline, CDR1 LGHNA and CDR2 YSLEER. Trimming cost V 0 bases and J 6 bases, with 9 bases left between them. CDR3 length: 13 amino acids. CDR3 DNA sequence: TGCGCCAGCAGCCAAGAGCCGGAGCGCGAGCAGTACTTC. Its protein product is CASSQEPEREQYF.

The chain is built from TRBV6-5 and TRBJ2-7; 9 nucleotides agree with TRBD1. The CDR3 sequence is 13 residues long. The V gene end was trimmed by 9 bases and the J gene end by 4 bases; junction bases not matched to a gene: 7. CDR1 MNHEY and CDR2 SVGAGI come from the germline V gene. CDR3 sequence: CASRGTGTYEQYF. In nucleotides, the CDR3 is TGTGCCAGTCGCGGGACAGGGACGTACGAGCAGTACTTC.

This chain joins TRBV9 and TRBJ2-3; possible D gene TRBD2, 6 bases. V lost 2 bases and J lost 7, with 8 bases in between. Germline V lookup: CDR1 SGDLS, CDR2 YYNGEE. This CDR3 has 12 residues. CDR3 sequence reads: CASSVGGNTQYF. Written as DNA, the CDR3 is TGTGCCAGCAGCGTTGGGGGGAATACGCAGTATTTT.

The chain carries TRBV6-2 or TRBV6-3 and TRBJ1-2; weak D call: TRBD1 (6 bases). Between the trimmed V and J ends, which lost 5 bases and 7 bases, there was a span of 11 bases. Germline loops: CDR1 MNHEY, CDR2 SVGEGT. The CDR3 contains 12 residues. The CDR3 region is CASSATGSGYTF. The DNA of the CDR3 is TGTGCCAGCAGTGCCACAGGGTCTGGCTACACCTTC.

In this sample, this clone turned up a few times. The rearrangement uses TRBV7-9 and TRBJ2-7; TRBD2 matches at 8 bases. CDR3 length: 16 amino acids. Trimming at V came to 4 bases and at J to 2 bases, leaving 10 bases not matched to a gene. Germline CDR1 and CDR2: SEHNR and FQNEAQ (reference sequence). In nucleotides, the CDR3 is TGTGCCAGCAGCTCCCTTACGGGAGGGAATACCTACGAGCAGTACTTC. Its translation: CASSSLTGGNTYEQYF.

The V call is TRBV2, the J call TRBJ2-5, with 7 positions matching TRBD1. This CDR3 spans 12 amino acids. From germline, CDR1 is SNHLY and CDR2 FYNNEI. After removal of 7 bases from V and 5 bases from J, the junction contained 4 bases not matched to a gene. CDR3 sequence (DNA): TGTGCCAGCACCGGGACAGTTGAGACCCAGTACTTC. Its translation: CASTGTVETQYF.

CDR3 sequence: CASSQAPNQPQHF. The CDR3 bases are TGTGCCAGTTCACAGGCCCCCAATCAGCCCCAGCATTTT. The chain couples TRBV9 to TRBJ1-5; a possible D gene is TRBD1 (5 bases). CDR1 and CDR2 from the germline V gene are SGDLS and YYNGEE. V was clipped by 8 bases and J by 3 bases, with 12 bases between them. The CDR3 is 13 amino acids.

The chain has TRBV28 and TRBJ2-1, with D possibly being TRBD1 (5 bases). V shed 6 bases and J shed 5 bases, with 14 bases lying between them. This CDR3 contains 14 residues. CDR1 and CDR2 from the germline V gene are MDHEN and SYDVKM. CDR3 residues: CASSKPGQHNEQFF. The CDR3 DNA follows: TGTGCCAGCAGCAAGCCAGGGCAGCACAATGAGCAGTTCTTC.

The V call is TRBV5-4, the J call TRBJ2-1; 8 positions agree with TRBD1. CDR1 is SGHNT, CDR2 YYREEE, per germline (reference sequence). This CDR3 has 15 residues. V dropped 1 base and J dropped 4; count of bases not matched to a gene: 4. The CDR3 bases are TGTGCCAGCAGCTTGCTGGGACAGGTATACAATGAGCAGTTCTTC. This codes for CASSLLGQVYNEQFF.

This clone was recorded a few times. V and J are TRBV5-4 and TRBJ1-1; tentatively, D is TRBD1 (5 bases). The CDR3 covers 16 residues. Per germline, CDR1 SGHNT and CDR2 YYREEE (reference sequence). V was shortened by 0 bases and J by 0 bases, with 12 bases between the two germline ends. The CDR3 here is CASSLATGEMNTEAFF. The CDR3 DNA follows: TGTGCCAGCAGCTTGGCCACAGGAGAAATGAACACTGAAGCTTTCTTT.

This chain connects TRBV4-1 to TRBJ1-2; no clear D gene. The ends were cut back, 0 bases at V and 7 bases at J, with 9 bases in the middle. Germline V lookup: CDR1 MGHRA, CDR2 YSYEKL. The CDR3 consists of 13 residues. This CDR3 is CASSQDRGSGYTF. For the CDR3, the DNA is TGCGCCAGCAGCCAAGACCGAGGTAGTGGCTACACCTTC.

The CDR3 DNA reads TGTGCCAGCAGCTTAAAGGGTAGCGGGGGCGCAGATACGCAGTATTTT. Its translation is CASSLKGSGGADTQYF. The genes are TRBV7-6 and TRBJ2-3, with 9 bases lining up with TRBD2. Germline lookup yields CDR1 SGHVS and CDR2 FNYEAQ. Trimming cost V 2 bases and J 4 bases; bases outside gene matches: 7. The CDR3 spans 16 residues.

The CDR3 loop reads CAISDGLTPLEQFF. CDR3 nucleotides: TGTGCCATCAGTGACGGTCTAACTCCCCTGGAGCAGTTCTTC. The chain carries TRBV10-3 and TRBJ2-1; D gene uncertain. CDR1 ENHRY and CDR2 SYGVKD come from the germline V gene. V gave up 3 bases and J gave up 10 bases, with 16 bases separating them. CDR3 size: 14 residues.

V usage is TRBV28 and J usage is TRBJ2-1; 8 nucleotides line up with TRBD2. Germline V gene lookup returns CDR1 MDHEN and CDR2 SYDVKM. This CDR3 has 16 amino acids. J gave up 1 base and V 6 bases, and 8 bases lay outside the gene matches. The CDR3 here is CASSSIGGASYNEQFF. In DNA form, the CDR3 reads TGTGCCAGCAGCTCGATCGGGGGGGCTTCCTACAATGAGCAGTTCTTC.

This clone was picked up one time. The V call is TRBV29-1, the J call TRBJ2-3, with 11 bases aligning to TRBD2. Germline assignment: CDR1 SQVTM and CDR2 ANQGSEA. Trimming cost V 6 bases and J 4 bases; bases outside gene matches: 9. This CDR3 region has 15 residues. The CDR3 DNA is TGCAGCGTCCGGGGGGCTAGCGGGAGGTCAGATACGCAGTATTTT. Translation: CSVRGASGRSDTQYF.

The chain joins TRBV30 to TRBJ1-2; 9 bases agree with TRBD1. After removal of 6 bases from V and 3 bases from J, the junction contained 5 bases not matched to a gene. The CDR3 is 13 amino acids. The germline V gene encodes CDR1 GTSNPN and CDR2 SVGIG (reference sequence). The CDR3 protein is CACQRQGDYGYTF. CDR3 in DNA: TGTGCCTGCCAGAGACAGGGGGACTATGGCTACACCTTC. Full variable domain (outside the CDR3, taken from reference TRBV30 and TRBJ1-2): SQTIHQWPATLVQPVGSPLSLECTVEGTSNPNLYWYRQAAGRGLQLLFYSVGIGQISSEVPQNLSASRPQDRQFILSSKKLLLSDSGFYLCACQRQGDYGYTFGSGTRLTVV.

This chain joins TRBV5-1 and TRBJ2-2; possibly TRBD1 for D (5 bases). Germline V lookup: CDR1 SGHRS, CDR2 YFSETQ. The CDR3 consists of 14 residues. V dropped 0 bases and J dropped 5 bases, with 8 bases sitting between them. The CDR3 loop is CASSLVRVTGELFF. The CDR3, as DNA: TGCGCCAGCAGCTTGGTCAGGGTGACCGGGGAGCTGTTTTTT.